This T cell receptor beta chain is drawn from a study of blood T cell repertoires in COVID-19. In the study overall: Samples taken during acute and convalescent COVID-19 were collected in the United States, Italy and Spain. PBMCs, B-cell-depleted T cells, or T cells were the source of the cDNA or gDNA that made up the material.

Data came from immunoSEQ multiplex PCR; TCRdb stores just in-frame clones and leaves some out. The sample has fewer than 120,000 clones; roughly 85% are singletons. The germline V gene has CDR1 SGDLS and CDR2 YYNGEE. This CDR3 region has 13 residues. With 3 bases removed from V and 7 bases from J, the gap between germline ends came to 11 bases. Specimen: peripheral blood. The chain has TRBV9 and TRBJ1-5; tentatively, D is TRBD1 (5 bases). The sequence was obtained from a woman of 80 years or more with active or convalescent COVID-19. The CDR3 region is CASSGGVDQPQHF. The CDR3, as DNA: TGTGCCAGCAGCGGGGGGGTTGACCAGCCCCAGCATTTT.